This passage covers 16 T cell receptor beta chains from one sample sequenced in a study of blood T cell repertoires in COVID-19. Clones were read by immunoSEQ multiplex PCR, and TCRdb kept only the in-frame ones, dropping some. The table lists roughly 320,000 clones, around 85% of them singletons. The sample comprised peripheral blood. The receptors shown here come from a human donor in a cohort sampled during active COVID-19.

V gene TRBV2 combines with J gene TRBJ2-1; D is unresolved. The CDR3 has 15 residues. The germline gives CDR1 SNHLY, CDR2 FYNNEI. The germline V and J ends were trimmed by 5 bases and 0 bases, with 11 bases remaining between them. The CDR3 sequence: CASSPLESSYNEQFF. The CDR3 DNA reads TGTGCCAGCAGTCCTCTAGAAAGCTCCTACAATGAGCAGTTCTTC.

The V gene is TRBV6-5, the J gene TRBJ1-1, with D possibly being TRBD1 (5 bases). CDR1 MNHEY and CDR2 SVGAGI come from the germline V gene. The CDR3 length is 13 residues. V gave up 3 bases and J gave up 4 bases, with 9 bases separating them. The DNA for the CDR3 is TGTGCCAGCAGTTATGGGGGGGTCACTGAAGCTTTCTTT. It codes for CASSYGGVTEAFF.

J is TRBJ2-7 and V is TRBV23-1; 10 bases are a match to TRBD1. TRBV23-1 is designated an ORF whose function remains uncertain. V was clipped by 5 bases and J by 5 bases; unmatched bases: 12. The CDR3 totals 16 residues. CDR3 DNA sequence: TGCGCCAGCAGTAAGACGCCGGGACAGGGGCTCCACGAGCAGTACTTC. Encoded protein: CASSKTPGQGLHEQYF.

This clone was seen once. The rearrangement uses TRBV5-1 and TRBJ2-3, with a weak D call TRBD2 (5 bases). Germline-derived CDR1 and CDR2 are SGHRS and YFSETQ. The V end lost 2 bases, the J end lost 1 base, and 8 bases lay between the germline ends. The CDR3 covers 14 residues. The CDR3, as DNA: TGCGCCAGCAGCTTACTTAGCGGCACAGATACGCAGTATTTT. Residues: CASSLLSGTDTQYF.

This clone was picked up a small number of times. The rearrangement links TRBV19 to TRBJ1-5; 7 nucleotides match TRBD1. The germline V gene has CDR1 LNHDA and CDR2 SQIVND (reference sequence). The junction had 5 bases not matched to a gene; V was cut back by 3 bases and J by 0 bases. CDR3 size: 16 residues. In nucleotides, the CDR3 is TGTGCCAGTAGTATGTGGACAGGTTTTAGCAATCAGCCCCAGCATTTT. Amino acids: CASSMWTGFSNQPQHF.

With respect to this clone: A much larger clone differs from this one at a single base, so this may be a read error. The V and J genes are TRBV2 and TRBJ1-1, with D perhaps TRBD1 (5 bases). This CDR3 region has 13 residues. Germline CDR1 SNHLY, CDR2 FYNNEI. V gave up 6 bases and J gave up 5 bases, with 13 bases separating them. The CDR3 loop reads CASRYRYGTEAFF. The DNA of the CDR3 is TGTGCCAGCAGATACAGGTACGGGACTGAAGCTTTCTTT.

This chain uses TRBV24-1 with TRBJ2-3; TRBD2 agrees at 8 bases. Germline V gene lookup returns CDR1 KGHDR and CDR2 SFDVKD. The junction had 5 bases not matched to a gene; V was cut back by 1 base and J by 0 bases. This CDR3 spans 17 amino acids. DNA of the CDR3: TGTGCCACCAGTGATTTATCCCGGACTAGCAGCACAGATACGCAGTATTTT. Translated, it gives CATSDLSRTSSTDTQYF.

This clone was recorded only once. The genes are TRBV7-3 and TRBJ2-2; no clear D. The germline CDR1 and CDR2 sequences are SGHTA and FQGTGA. V lost 5 bases and J 1 base, leaving 11 bases between the germline ends. The CDR3 loop spans 15 amino acids. The CDR3 protein is CASSPAGENTGELFF. As DNA, the CDR3 is TGTGCCAGCAGCCCGGCCGGAGAGAACACCGGGGAGCTGTTTTTT.

This chain connects TRBV6-5 to TRBJ1-5; D possibly corresponds to TRBD1 (6 bases). CDR3 length equals 15 residues. V was cut by 2 bases and J by 4 bases, with 12 bases left in between. Per germline, CDR1 MNHEY and CDR2 SVGAGI. CDR3 region: CASSYSGGTNQPQHF. The CDR3 region has the DNA TGTGCCAGCAGTTACAGCGGGGGGACAAATCAGCCCCAGCATTTT.

This clone was detected a few times. The V call is TRBV11-2, the J call TRBJ2-7; the match to TRBD1 covers 7 bases. With 5 bases clipped from V and 6 bases from J, the junction kept 10 bases outside the gene matches. CDR3 size: 14 residues. The germline V gene encodes CDR1 SGHAT and CDR2 FQNNGV. CDR3 DNA: TGTGCCAGCAGCCTACGACAGGGCGCGTTCGAGCAGTACTTC. It yields the protein CASSLRQGAFEQYF.

The chain employs TRBV7-6 and TRBJ1-3; D unresolved. Germline loops: CDR1 SGHVS, CDR2 FNYEAQ. Deletions cut 6 bases from V and 4 bases from J, with 16 bases between. There are 15 residues in the CDR3. DNA of the CDR3: TGTGCCAGCAGTAGGACTCGGGCCTTAGGAAACACCATATATTTT. This codes for CASSRTRALGNTIYF.

This chain links TRBV12-5 with TRBJ2-7, with 11 bases that match TRBD1. Per germline, CDR1 LGHNT and CDR2 FRNRAP. Unmatched junction bases numbered 3, after V lost 6 bases and J lost 5 bases. The CDR3 runs to 13 residues. The CDR3 coding sequence is TGTGCTAGTGGCCCGGACAGGGGGCACGAGCAGTACTTC. As protein: CASGPDRGHEQYF. Full variable domain (missing parts from reference TRBV12-5 and TRBJ2-7): DARVTQTPRHKVTEMGQEVTMRCQPILGHNTVFWYRQTMMQGLELLAYFRNRAPLDDSGMPKDRFSAEMPDATLATLKIQPSEPRDSAVYFCASGPDRGHEQYFGPGTRLTVT.

CDR3 sequence reads: CASSLEGQATDTQYF. The CDR3 DNA follows: TGTGCCAGCAGCTTGGAGGGACAGGCCACAGATACGCAGTATTTT. The chain combines TRBV5-4 with TRBJ2-3; 8 positions agree with TRBD1. V trimming: 0 bases; J trimming: 2 bases; junction bases outside the gene matches: 2. The CDR3 extends over 15 amino acids. Germline-derived CDR1 and CDR2 are SGHNT and YYREEE (reference sequence).

The CDR3 sequence is CASSSEGTSGAETQYF. In DNA, the CDR3 is TGTGCCAGCAGCTCCGAAGGGACTAGCGGGGCTGAGACCCAGTACTTC. The J gene is TRBJ2-5, the V gene TRBV7-9, with 13 bases identical to TRBD2. CDR3 length: 16 amino acids. The germline V gene encodes CDR1 SEHNR and CDR2 FQNEAQ (reference sequence). V lost 4 bases to trimming and J lost 5 bases; unmatched junction nucleotides: 7.

The chain combines TRBV15 with TRBJ1-5; no clear D gene. The germline V and J ends were trimmed by 4 bases and 5 bases, with 15 bases remaining between them. Germline CDR1 LNHNV, CDR2 YYDKDF (reference sequence). The CDR3 length is 15 residues. The CDR3 reads CATSILRRAHQPQHF. The CDR3 bases are TGTGCCACCAGCATTCTTAGGAGGGCTCATCAGCCCCAGCATTTT.

The J gene is TRBJ2-7, the V gene TRBV7-2; D remains unclear. The V gene's germline CDR1 is SGHTA and CDR2 FQGNSA. The V end was cut by 5 bases, the J end by 4 bases, with 12 bases between. CDR3 length equals 13 residues. The DNA of the CDR3 is TGTGCCAGCAGCAGGAGAAGCGCTTACGAGCAGTACTTC. Its translation: CASSRRSAYEQYF.